The present T cell receptor (beta chain) was sequenced within a study of cytomegalovirus exposure and HLA in healthy donors. Study-level results: CMV serostatus alone was available as immune exposure information. With later analysis, a missense DCLRE1C variant became linked to TCR beta V- and J-gene trimming.

The CDR3 runs to 16 residues. The V segment lost 5 bases and the J segment 0 bases; nucleotides outside the gene matches: 5. In germline, CDR1 is LNHDA, CDR2 SQIVND (reference sequence). PCR amplification relied on 60 Vbeta primers (plus 13 Jbeta primers). The assay was immunoSEQ multiplex PCR, and TCRdb's table has in-frame clones only and misses some. The sample contains about 150,000 clones, about 70% of which appear only once. Note on this clone: The target antigen is unknown.

The rearrangement uses TRBV19 and TRBJ2-2; 8 positions match TRBD2. The sequenced material came from PBMCs. This clonotype was obtained from a man younger than 30 in good health and CMV-seronegative. CDR3 DNA: TGTGCCAGTAGTTCCGCGGGGGGATCGAACACCGGGGAGCTGTTTTTT. Protein sequence: CASSSAGGSNTGELFF.